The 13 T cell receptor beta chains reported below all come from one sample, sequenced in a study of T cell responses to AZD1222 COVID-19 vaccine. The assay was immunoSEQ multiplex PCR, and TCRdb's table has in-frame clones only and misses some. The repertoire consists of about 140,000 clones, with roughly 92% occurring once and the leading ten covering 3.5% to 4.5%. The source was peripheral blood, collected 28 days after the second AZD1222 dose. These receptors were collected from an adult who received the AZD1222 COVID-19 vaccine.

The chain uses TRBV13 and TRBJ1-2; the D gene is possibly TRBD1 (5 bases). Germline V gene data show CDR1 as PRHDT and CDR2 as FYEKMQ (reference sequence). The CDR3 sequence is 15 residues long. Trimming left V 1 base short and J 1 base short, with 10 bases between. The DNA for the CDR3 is TGTGCCAGCAGCTTAGATAGGGGTAGTAACTATGGCTACACCTTC. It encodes CASSLDRGSNYGYTF.

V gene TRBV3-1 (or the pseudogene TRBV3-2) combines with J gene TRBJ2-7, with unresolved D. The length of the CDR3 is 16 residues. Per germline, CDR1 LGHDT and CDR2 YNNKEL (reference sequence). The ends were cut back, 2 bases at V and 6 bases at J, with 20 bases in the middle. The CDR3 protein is CASSQYSKGPLTEQYF. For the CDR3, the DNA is TGTGCCAGCAGCCAATATTCCAAGGGTCCTCTTACCGAGCAGTACTTC.

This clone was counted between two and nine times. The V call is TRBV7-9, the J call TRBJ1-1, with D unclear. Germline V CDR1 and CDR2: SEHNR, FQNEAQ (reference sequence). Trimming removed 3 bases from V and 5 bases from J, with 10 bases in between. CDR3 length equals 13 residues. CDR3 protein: CASSFSQVTEAFF. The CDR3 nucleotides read TGTGCCAGCAGCTTTAGTCAGGTGACTGAAGCTTTCTTT.

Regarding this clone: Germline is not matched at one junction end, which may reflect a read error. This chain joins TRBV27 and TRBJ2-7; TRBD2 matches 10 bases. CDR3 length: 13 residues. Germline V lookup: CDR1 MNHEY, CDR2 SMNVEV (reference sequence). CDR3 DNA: TGTGCCAGCAGTCTTGGGACCGGGACTAGCGCTTTCTTC. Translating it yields CASSLGTGTSAFF.

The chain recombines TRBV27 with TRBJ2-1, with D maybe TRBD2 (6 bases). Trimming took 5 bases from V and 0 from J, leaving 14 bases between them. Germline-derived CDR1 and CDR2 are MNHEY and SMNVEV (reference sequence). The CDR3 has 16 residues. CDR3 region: CASSTLLALSYNEQFF. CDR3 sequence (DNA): TGTGCCAGCAGTACCCTCCTAGCGCTCTCCTACAATGAGCAGTTCTTC.

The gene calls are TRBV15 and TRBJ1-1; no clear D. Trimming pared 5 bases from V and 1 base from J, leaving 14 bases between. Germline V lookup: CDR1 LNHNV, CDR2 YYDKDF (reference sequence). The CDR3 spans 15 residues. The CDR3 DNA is TGTGCCACCAGCCCCCACCGAGCGGGGAACACTGAAGCTTTCTTT. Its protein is CATSPHRAGNTEAFF.

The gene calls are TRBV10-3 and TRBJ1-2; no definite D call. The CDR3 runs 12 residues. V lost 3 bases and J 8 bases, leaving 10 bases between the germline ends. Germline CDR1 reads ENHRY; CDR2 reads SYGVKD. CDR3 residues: CAISDGGGGYTF. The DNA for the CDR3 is TGTGCCATCAGTGACGGCGGTGGGGGCTACACCTTC.

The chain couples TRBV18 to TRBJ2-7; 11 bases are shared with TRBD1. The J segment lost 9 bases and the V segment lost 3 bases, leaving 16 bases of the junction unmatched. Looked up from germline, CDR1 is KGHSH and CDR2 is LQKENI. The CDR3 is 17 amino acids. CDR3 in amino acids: CASSPPDRGRAASGQYF. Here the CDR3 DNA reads TGTGCCAGCTCACCTCCGGACAGGGGGCGCGCGGCTAGCGGGCAGTACTTC.

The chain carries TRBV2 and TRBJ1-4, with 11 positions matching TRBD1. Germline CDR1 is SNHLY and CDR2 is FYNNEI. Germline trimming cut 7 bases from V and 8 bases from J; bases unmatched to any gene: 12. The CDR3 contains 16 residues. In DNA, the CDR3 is TGTGCCAGCATTCCGGCCGGGACAGGGGGTGTCGAAAAACTGTTTTTT. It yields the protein CASIPAGTGGVEKLFF.

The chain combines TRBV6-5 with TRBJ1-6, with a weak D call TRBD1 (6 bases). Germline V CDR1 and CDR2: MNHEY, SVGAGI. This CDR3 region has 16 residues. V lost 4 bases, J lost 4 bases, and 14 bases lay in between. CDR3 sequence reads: CASSFNDRLYNSPLHF. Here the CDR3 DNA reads TGTGCCAGCAGTTTTAACGACAGGCTTTATAATTCACCCCTCCACTTT.

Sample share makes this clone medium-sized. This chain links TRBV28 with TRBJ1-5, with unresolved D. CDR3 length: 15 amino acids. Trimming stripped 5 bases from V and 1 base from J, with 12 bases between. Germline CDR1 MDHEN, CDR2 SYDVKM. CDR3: CASSLLFGSNQPQHF. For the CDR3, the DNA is TGTGCCAGCAGTCTACTATTTGGGAGCAATCAGCCCCAGCATTTT.

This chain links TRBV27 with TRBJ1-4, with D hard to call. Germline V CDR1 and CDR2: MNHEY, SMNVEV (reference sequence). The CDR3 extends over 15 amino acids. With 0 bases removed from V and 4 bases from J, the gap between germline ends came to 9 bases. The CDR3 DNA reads TGTGCCAGCAGTTTATCAGCTACCCTTAATGAAAAACTGTTTTTT. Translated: CASSLSATLNEKLFF.

CDR3 sequence reads: CASSLGGREKFF. For the CDR3, the DNA is TGTGCCAGCAGCTTGGGAGGGCGGGAGAAGTTCTTC. This chain connects TRBV5-4 to TRBJ2-1, with 7 bases identical to TRBD2. The V gene end was trimmed by 0 bases and the J gene end by 14 bases; junction bases not matched to a gene: 5. Per germline, CDR1 SGHNT and CDR2 YYREEE (reference sequence). This CDR3 has 12 residues.